This TCR beta chain was recovered during a study of shared clonotypes between healthy human individuals. The wider study: A couple of women and three men aged 18 to 49 served as donors. Every donor yielded three CD4 naive, three CD4 memory, two CD8 naive and one CD8 memory plate. Study results and caveats: Naive subsets typically showed greater estimated richness than memory subsets.

A note on this clone: The antigen is unknown.

CDR1 ENHRY and CDR2 SYGVKD come from the germline V gene. The ends were cut back, 0 bases at V and 3 bases at J, with 11 bases in the middle. The CDR3 is made up of 15 amino acids. Clones were read by immunoSEQ multiplex PCR, and TCRdb kept only the in-frame ones, dropping some. The sample has about 2.4 million clones; 80% to 95% are singletons. Sequencing input: naive CD4+ T cells from PBMCs. The subset here: CD45RA+ positively selected. The sequence came from a man between 18 and 35 years old in good health. Some clones in this sample may be carry-over from other donors' samples. The chain links TRBV10-3 to TRBJ2-5; maybe TRBD2 (5 bases). CDR3: CAISESGGLKETQYF. CDR3 in DNA: TGTGCCATCAGTGAGTCCGGAGGATTAAAAGAGACCCAGTACTTC.